This is a list of T cell receptor beta chains from one sample in a study of T cell repertoires in cytomegalovirus infection. One entry per CDR3 protein results from TCRdb running MiXCR on the reads. The sample contains 200,000 to 250,000 distinct CDR3 sequences, 22% of which appear only once. The sample comprised CD8+ T cells from PBMCs. These receptors were collected from a human donor in good health (CMV status not recorded). Some clones in this sample may be carry-over from other donors' samples. Both conserved end residues are part of each CDR3. The D gene is left open where the match is weak. Only some rows state a clone size, as once, few, many or a class for expanded clones.

d_call	v_call	clone_size	j_call	cdr3_aa	cdr3_nt
TRBD1	TRBV29-1	NA	TRBJ2-7	CSVGDRPYEQYF	TGCAGCGTTGGGGACAGACCCTACGAGCAGTACTTC
NA	TRBV27	few	TRBJ2-1	CASSLWGYNEQFF	TGTGCCAGCAGTTTATGGGGTTACAATGAGCAGTTCTTC
NA	TRBV20-1	few	TRBJ2-7	CSARQVGSYEQYF	TGCAGTGCTAGGCAGGTTGGATCCTACGAGCAGTACTTC
TRBD2	TRBV15	NA	TRBJ2-3	CATSITSGGRTDTQYF	TGTGCCACCTCCATCACTAGCGGGGGTCGCACAGATACGCAGTATTTT
TRBD1	TRBV6-6	few	TRBJ2-7	CASRQGALRSHSYEQYF	TGTGCCAGCAGACAGGGGGCCTTGAGGAGCCACTCCTACGAGCAGTACTTC
NA	TRBV4-1	few	TRBJ2-1	CASSQDEFEQFF	TGCGCCAGCAGCCAAGATGAGTTTGAGCAGTTCTTC
NA	TRBV7-8	many	TRBJ1-3	CASSLAPVISSGNTIYF	TGTGCCAGCAGCTTAGCGCCGGTGATAAGCTCTGGAAACACCATATATTTT
NA	TRBV28	few	TRBJ2-7	CASSGHPPEQSSYEQYF	TGTGCCAGCAGTGGCCACCCACCCGAACAGAGCTCCTACGAGCAGTACTTC
NA	TRBV28	NA	TRBJ2-7	CASSLKGGVAYEQYF	TGTGCCAGCAGTTTAAAAGGCGGGGTAGCCTACGAGCAGTACTTC
NA	TRBV11-1	many	TRBJ2-1	CASSYLNNEQFF	TGTGCCAGCAGCTACTTGAACAATGAGCAGTTCTTC
NA	TRBV19	many	TRBJ1-5	CASSVSGTSNQPQHF	TGTGCCAGTAGTGTCTCGGGAACTAGCAATCAGCCCCAGCATTTT
TRBD2	TRBV28	NA	TRBJ2-1	CASSGQRGGRSYNEQFF	TGTGCCAGCAGCGGTCAGCGGGGGGGCCGGTCCTACAATGAGCAGTTCTTC
TRBD2	TRBV29-1	few	TRBJ2-1	CSVEGSGGLTYNEQFF	TGCAGCGTTGAAGGTAGCGGGGGCCTAACCTACAATGAGCAGTTCTTC
TRBD2	TRBV20-1	NA	TRBJ2-1	CSAPGLAGPYNEQFF	TGCAGTGCACCGGGACTAGCGGGGCCATACAATGAGCAGTTCTTC
TRBD1	TRBV9	NA	TRBJ2-7	CASSPGDRGLEQYF	TGTGCCAGCAGCCCAGGGGACAGGGGCCTCGAGCAGTACTTC
NA	TRBV28	many	TRBJ1-1	CASSYLRVEGTEAFF	TGTGCCAGCAGCTACCTCAGGGTAGAGGGCACTGAAGCTTTCTTT
NA	TRBV11-2	many	TRBJ2-1	CASSTHLDGSSYNEQFF	TGTGCCAGCAGCACACACCTCGACGGGAGCTCCTACAATGAGCAGTTCTTC
TRBD2	TRBV7-6	NA	TRBJ2-3	CVSSSLGAGGSDTQYF	TGTGTCAGCAGCTCACTAGGAGCGGGGGGGTCGGATACGCAGTATTTT
TRBD1	TRBV12-3/TRBV12-4	many	TRBJ1-2	CASSPTGVGGYTF	TGTGCCAGCTCCCCGACAGGGGTAGGTGGCTACACCTTC
NA	TRBV7-2	NA	TRBJ1-2	CASSEPPSKAGNGYTF	TGTGCCAGCAGCGAACCTCCCTCTAAGGCTGGGAATGGCTACACCTTC
NA	TRBV5-1	NA	TRBJ2-1	CASSFDPSSYNEQFF	TGCGCCAGCAGCTTCGACCCGAGCTCCTACAATGAGCAGTTCTTC
TRBD1	TRBV12-3/TRBV12-4	NA	TRBJ2-6	CASSLFLSGTELSGANVLTF	TGTGCCAGCAGTTTATTTTTATCTGGGACAGAACTCTCTGGGGCCAACGTCCTGACTTTC
TRBD2	TRBV9	many	TRBJ2-1	CASSFLTSGSYNEQFF	TGTGCCAGCAGCTTCCTGACTAGCGGGAGCTACAATGAGCAGTTCTTC
TRBD1	TRBV20-1	NA	TRBJ2-3	CSARTFTGDPDTQYF	TGCAGTGCTAGAACCTTTACAGGGGATCCAGATACGCAGTATTTT
NA	TRBV13	NA	TRBJ2-3	CASRISGSSTDTQYF	TGTGCCAGCAGGATTAGCGGTTCTAGCACAGATACGCAGTATTTT
NA	TRBV4-1	few	TRBJ2-7	CASSQGEGNYEQYF	TGCGCCAGCAGCCAAGGAGAGGGGAACTACGAGCAGTACTTC
TRBD1	TRBV4-1	few	TRBJ2-1	CASSHVQGDEQFF	TGCGCCAGCAGCCATGTTCAGGGGGATGAGCAGTTCTTC
NA	TRBV6-1	many	TRBJ2-7	CASSEGFGTSQGYEQYF	TGTGCCAGCAGTGAGGGATTCGGGACAAGTCAGGGCTACGAGCAGTACTTC
NA	TRBV5-4	NA	TRBJ2-5	CASSWDKIQETQYF	TGTGCCAGCAGCTGGGACAAGATTCAAGAGACCCAGTACTTC
NA	TRBV6-8	NA	TRBJ1-1	CASSWGFGGNTEAFF	TGTGCCAGCAGTTGGGGTTTCGGGGGGAACACTGAAGCTTTCTTT
NA	TRBV6-5	NA	TRBJ1-1	CASSPQRSTEAFF	TGTGCCAGCAGTCCCCAGAGAAGCACTGAAGCTTTCTTT
NA	TRBV20-1	few	TRBJ1-6	CSARSLLGGGAGSPLHF	TGCAGTGCTAGAAGCCTCCTCGGTGGGGGCGCGGGTTCACCCCTCCACTTT
NA	TRBV4-1	NA	TRBJ2-7	CASSYSVGGSYEQYF	TGCGCCAGCAGTTACTCGGTCGGGGGTTCCTACGAGCAGTACTTC
NA	TRBV5-6	NA	TRBJ2-1	CASSPPGSYPPNNEQFF	TGTGCCAGCAGTCCGCCGGGGAGCTACCCCCCTAACAATGAGCAGTTCTTC
TRBD2	TRBV7-9	few	TRBJ2-7	CASSRTSGGSQQYF	TGTGCCAGCAGCCGGACTAGCGGGGGTAGTCAGCAGTACTTC
TRBD1	TRBV19	NA	TRBJ1-5	CASTNPRTGGFQPQHF	TGTGCCAGTACCAACCCGAGGACAGGGGGCTTTCAGCCCCAGCATTTT
NA	TRBV28	once	TRBJ2-1	CASRLASTYHEQFF	TGTGCCAGCAGGCTCGCAAGCACCTACCATGAGCAGTTCTTC
NA	TRBV4-2	NA	TRBJ2-1	CASSQKWGDEQFF	TGTGCCAGCAGCCAGAAGTGGGGCGATGAGCAGTTCTTC
TRBD2	TRBV28	medium-sized	TRBJ2-1	CASTLTSGGAREQFF	TGTGCCAGCACCTTGACTAGCGGGGGGGCCCGCGAGCAGTTCTTC
NA	TRBV7-8	many	TRBJ2-1	CASTAGDSNNEQFF	TGTGCCAGCACCGCGGGGGACAGTAACAATGAGCAGTTCTTC
NA	TRBV28	NA	TRBJ2-7	CASSLSVRQAGYEQYF	TGTGCCAGCAGTTTATCAGTACGACAGGCGGGCTACGAGCAGTACTTC
TRBD1	TRBV5-5	NA	TRBJ2-1	CASSFYPTGANEQFF	TGTGCCAGCAGCTTTTACCCTACAGGGGCTAATGAGCAGTTCTTC
NA	TRBV4-1	few	TRBJ2-1	CASSSLPGEQFF	TGTGCCAGCAGCTCACTCCCGGGGGAGCAGTTCTTC
NA	TRBV7-9	NA	TRBJ1-2	CASSTQTNYGYTF	TGTGCCAGCAGCACACAGACTAACTATGGCTACACCTTC
NA	TRBV15	NA	TRBJ2-7	CAIMTDLGEQYF	TGTGCCATAATGACGGACTTAGGGGAGCAGTACTTC
TRBD2	TRBV5-1	few	TRBJ2-5	CASSPQGGGDQETQYF	TGCGCCAGCAGCCCCCAAGGCGGGGGGGACCAAGAGACCCAGTACTTC
NA	TRBV19	few	TRBJ2-7	CASSYSIDYEQYF	TGTGCCAGTAGTTACTCGATCGACTACGAGCAGTACTTC
TRBD1	TRBV7-9	few	TRBJ1-2	CASSPGQGPLSNYGYTF	TGTGCCAGCAGCCCGGGACAGGGGCCGCTATCTAACTATGGCTACACCTTC
NA	TRBV20-1	NA	TRBJ1-2	CSAPILGDYGYTF	TGCAGTGCGCCAATCCTTGGCGACTATGGCTACACCTTC
NA	TRBV2	few	TRBJ2-2	CASRAGELFF	TGTGCCAGCAGGGCAGGGGAGCTGTTTTTT
TRBD2	TRBV5-6	NA	TRBJ2-1	CASSRGLAGPEQFF	TGTGCCAGCAGCCGAGGACTAGCGGGGCCAGAGCAGTTCTTC
NA	TRBV6-5	few	TRBJ1-1	CASSWDGLNTEAFF	TGTGCCAGCAGCTGGGACGGCTTGAACACTGAAGCTTTCTTT
TRBD1	TRBV2	many	TRBJ1-5	CASRDPGTGGQPQHF	TGTGCCAGCAGGGACCCCGGGACAGGGGGCCAGCCCCAGCATTTT
NA	TRBV12-3/TRBV12-4	many	TRBJ1-1	CASSPSYAEAFF	TGTGCCAGCAGTCCGTCGTACGCTGAAGCTTTCTTT
NA	TRBV12-3/TRBV12-4	many	TRBJ2-3	CASSAVLGVGDTQYF	TGTGCCAGCAGTGCCGTCCTCGGGGTTGGAGATACGCAGTATTTT
NA	TRBV7-2	NA	TRBJ1-1	CAIHQGTEAFF	TGTGCCATTCACCAAGGAACTGAAGCTTTCTTT
NA	TRBV19	few	TRBJ1-1	CASSILWNTEAFF	TGTGCCAGTAGTATTTTATGGAACACTGAAGCTTTCTTT
NA	TRBV29-1	NA	TRBJ2-5	CSVDPGRLQETQYF	TGCAGCGTCGACCCGGGACGCCTCCAAGAGACCCAGTACTTC
TRBD1	TRBV23-1	NA	TRBJ1-1	CASSQERTGEEAFF	TGCGCCAGCAGTCAGGAAAGGACAGGGGAAGAAGCTTTCTTT